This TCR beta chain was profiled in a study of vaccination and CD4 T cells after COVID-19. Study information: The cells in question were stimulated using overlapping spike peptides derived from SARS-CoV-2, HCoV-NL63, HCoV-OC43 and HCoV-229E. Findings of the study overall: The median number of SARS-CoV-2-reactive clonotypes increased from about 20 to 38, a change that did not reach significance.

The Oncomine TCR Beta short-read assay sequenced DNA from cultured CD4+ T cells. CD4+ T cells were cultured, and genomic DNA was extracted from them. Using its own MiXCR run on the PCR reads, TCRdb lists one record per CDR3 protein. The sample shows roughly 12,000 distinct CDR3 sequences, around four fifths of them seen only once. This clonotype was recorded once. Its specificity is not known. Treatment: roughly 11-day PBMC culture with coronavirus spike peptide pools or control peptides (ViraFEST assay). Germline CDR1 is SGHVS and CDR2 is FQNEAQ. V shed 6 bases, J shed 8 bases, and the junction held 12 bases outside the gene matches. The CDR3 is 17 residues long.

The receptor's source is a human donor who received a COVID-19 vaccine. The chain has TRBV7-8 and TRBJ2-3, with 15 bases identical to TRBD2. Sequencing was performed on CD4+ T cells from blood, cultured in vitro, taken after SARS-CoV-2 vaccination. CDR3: CASRAERPGLAGGTQYF. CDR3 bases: TGTGCCAGCAGAGCCGAACGACCGGGACTAGCGGGGGGTACGCAGTATTTT.